The clone carrying this TCR beta chain turned up a few times. Its antigen is still unknown. The CDR3 has 13 amino acids. Germline CDR1 and CDR2: MNHNS and SASEGT. Trimming stripped 0 bases from V and 16 bases from J, with 13 bases between. These data come from a study of cytomegalovirus exposure and HLA in healthy donors. The study ran its PCR with 60 Vbeta and 13 Jbeta primers. Libraries were prepared by immunoSEQ multiplex PCR; TCRdb keeps only in-frame clonotypes and omits some of them. The data contain 85,000 to 120,000 clones, about 74% of them seen just once; the ten biggest clones take up roughly 9.6%. Study results and caveats: In a later analysis, an Asian-associated ancestry cluster reportedly showed fewer N-insertions than the roughly 730-donor mean. Further analysis, carried out later, found HLA-associated TCR beta chains more clonally expanded than equally common other chains.

The genes are TRBV6-1 and TRBJ1-6; D is undetermined. This clonotype was obtained from a male donor in good health and CMV-seropositive. The sequenced material came from PBMCs. CDR3 protein: CASSEALRFSLHF. In DNA form, the CDR3 reads TGTGCCAGCAGTGAAGCGCTTCGGTTTTCGCTCCACTTT.